This TCR beta chain appears in the sequencing data of a study of cytomegalovirus exposure and HLA in healthy donors (dated by TCRdb to 2016 to 2017). Describing the broader study: In an earlier analysis of some 610 of the donors, about 260 Gb of sequence data and 117 million unique TCR beta sequences from about 179 million T cells were reported. In addition to the first cohort of 666 subjects, a separate validation cohort of under 150 different subjects was used. All discovery cohort repertoires had been generated on a single sequencing platform. Class I and class II HLA loci were covered by the typing at four-digit resolution. Rather than using new phenotypic data, the later analysis identified candidate immune exposures from TCR beta sequences and from how often those sequences occurred across donors. About 300 gigabases of sequencing data and around 85 million unique TCR sequences made up an early release that covered nearly 650 HLA-typed donors. To predict cytomegalovirus infection status, the study combined high-throughput TCR immunosequencing, statistical association of individual TCRs with disease status, and machine learning. Typing coverage differed by locus: A, B, C, DRB1 and DQB1 were typed in roughly 620-640 donors, DQA1 in roughly 500, DPA1 in some 570, and DPB1 in just under 490. To study patterns of TCR occurrence, a later analysis re-analyzed previously published TCR beta repertoires from 550 to 800 donors and added high-resolution HLA genotyping. Genome-wide SNP genotypes for about three fifths of the roughly 700 donors were used in a later genetic analysis, which treated that subset as a discovery cohort. Donor age, sex, ethnicity and CMV serostatus were collected together with the repertoire data. On average, roughly 240,000 unique TCR beta nucleotide sequences were sequenced per donor among 398 genotyped donors of the cohort, with 15% to 20% of those sequences being non-productive. Among the roughly 400 genotyped donors, roughly 80% belonged to the genetic ancestry cluster associated with self-reported Caucasian donors. Because of strong linkage in the cohort, five DR-DQ haplotypes were treated as single units for association and clustering. Using immunosequencing, the study profiled T cell repertoires from approximately 700 subjects and related those repertoires to cytomegalovirus serostatus. The aim of the study was to test whether cataloging public T cell receptors could identify signatures of past pathogen exposure. In an earlier analysis of roughly 600 of the donors, high-throughput TCR beta sequencing was used to judge whether each TCR beta V gene segment behaved as functional or pseudogenic. Broad study findings and their caveats: According to the authors, the approach could potentially be generalized to other disease states and immunological phenotypes. Assigning TCR associations to individual alleles was difficult when HLA alleles, especially DR and DQ, strongly co-occurred. Linkage disequilibrium might explain the correlated functional status among segregating V segments, but an unknown experimental factor could not be excluded. A later analysis associated 15,000 to 20,000 TCR beta sequences with specific HLA alleles at a false discovery rate of 0.05. Because counts were too low, some 17 rarely observed V segments, including chromosome 9 orphons, were left out of the earlier analysis of about 620 of the donors. Because the 87-base-pair reads could not distinguish some IMGT-functional V segments, including TRBV6-2 and TRBV6-3, those segments were excluded. A later genetic analysis associated a missense DCLRE1C variant with V-gene and J-gene trimming of TCR beta chains, and an independent cohort replicated the association. For the cohort, immune exposure information was limited to CMV serostatus. According to a later analysis, parvovirus B19, influenza, CMV and Epstein-Barr virus appeared linked to several top co-occurrence clusters. Across donors, most TCR sequences were observed very rarely, whereas some public TCRs were present in many individuals. In an earlier analysis of roughly 560 of the donors, most TCR beta V segments were observed in productive rearrangements about 87% or about 30% of the time, broadly matching IMGT annotations. A further reported finding was that TCR beta sequences accurately predicted the HLA-A and HLA-B alleles for most subjects in the first cohort. Most CMV-associated TCR beta chains appeared to be HLA-restricted in a later analysis, and the HLA associations seemed to be driven largely by CMV exposure. The sequencing pipeline was judged likely to have produced a cluster of highly shared sequence variants as a technical artifact. According to a later analysis, TCR association rates differed among HLA loci, with DRB1 alleles showing the most associated TCRs and HLA-C alleles showing the fewest. Because some donors lacked HLA typing at each locus, the association tests relied only on the typed subset. The presence/absence analyses assumed that sequencing depth was roughly uniform across donors, and that assumption may not be true. In vitro tests confirmed that a few of the cytomegalovirus-associated TCR beta chains recognize cytomegalovirus antigens. In a later analysis, HLA-associated TCR beta chains were found to be more clonally expanded and to have lower generation probabilities than equally common non-associated chains. Only TCR beta chains were sequenced in this cohort, and the absence of alpha or paired-chain data limited detectable features. A total of around 150 TCR beta chains were listed by the study as associated with cytomegalovirus. According to a later genetic analysis, donors in an Asian-associated ancestry cluster had fewer N-insertions in productive TCRs than the approximately 670-donor mean. The classifier was reported to diagnose cytomegalovirus status with high specificity and sensitivity in both the original and validation cohorts.

Libraries were built with the immunoSEQ multiplex PCR assay. The multiplex PCR relied on a mix of 60 forward primers for TCR Vbeta segments and 13 reverse primers for TCR Jbeta segments. The CDR3 region of rearranged TCR beta genes was amplified from genomic DNA with a multiplex PCR assay. Amplified TCR beta libraries were sequenced as 87-base-pair reads on the Illumina HiSeq System. From the authors' description of their analysis: A later analysis counted 65 million to 90 million unique TCR beta chains across the 670 or so repertoires, and around 9.9 million of these chains were shared by at least two donors. A nearest-neighbor algorithm error-corrected the raw reads and collapsed the reads into unique sequences, merging closely related sequences to remove PCR and sequencing errors. V, D and J gene segments were assigned by aligning CDR3 sequences to IMGT reference sequences. Each retained sequence needed at least a six-nucleotide match to both a V gene segment and a J gene segment. A rearrangement counted as productive if the CDR3 had no stop codons and remained in frame with V and J, and every other rearrangement counted as non-productive. Following IMGT convention, CDR3 was defined as the stretch from the second conserved V-encoded cysteine to the conserved J-encoded phenylalanine. Sequences without an unambiguous match to a single V gene segment were excluded from the earlier analysis of almost 600 of the donors. In an earlier analysis of a few hundred of the donors, V segments were called functional above 56.7% productive rearrangements and were called segregating when the between-donor standard deviation exceeded 5%. A statistical classification framework was developed to diagnose cytomegalovirus status using the catalog of TCR beta chain sequences. V and J gene assignment, in a later analysis, came from comparing TCR nucleotide sequences with IMGT/GENE-DB human TR gene sequences. In a later analysis, CDR3 sequences and most-parsimonious VDJ recombination scenarios were assigned using the TCRdist pipeline. In a later analysis, every TCR beta chain was defined by the combination of its CDR3 amino acid sequence and its V-gene family, and reads without a unique V-gene family were dropped. As a way to deal with suspected cross-contamination and a sequencing artifact, a later analysis dropped approximately 590 nucleotide sequences that were highly shared and had low generation probability. In a later analysis, a clonal expansion index was calculated for each public chain from normalized within-repertoire ranks of inferred template counts. In a later analysis, generation probabilities were computed using a VDJ recombination model fitted to out-of-frame rearrangements, and the results were checked against IGoR. In a later analysis, TCR-TCR, TCR-HLA and TCR-CMV co-occurrence was scored with hypergeometric tests, and a repertoire-size bias correction was applied to TCR pairs. False discovery rates were estimated in a later analysis by permuting HLA or CMV assignments 20 times. In a later analysis, co-occurring TCRs were grouped using DBSCAN, and TCRdist sequence similarity was added for clustering within HLA-allele-positive subsets. Repertoires with fewer than 30,000 or more than 120,000 public chains were left out of co-occurrence clustering, as were about 5 repertoires with anomalous nucleotide sharing. What TCRdb holds here is the immuneACCESS table cut down to in-frame rearrangements. Part of the clones is not present; checked against another copy, under half of the missing clones reflect an unresolved V gene, and the others are unexplained. The V and J calls and the clone size are those of that table, but D and trimming were determined from the DNA. The sample table holds 100,000 or so clones, of which 76% were seen once. In total, the top ten clones hold over 8% of the sample.

The cohort comprised 550 to 700 healthy bone marrow donors. Cohort members were all nominally healthy when sampled, although unrecorded immune exposures were likely present. The donor was CMV seropositive and belonged to the group of around 300 seropositive cohort members. Each donor provided a peripheral blood sample, and peripheral blood mononuclear cells were used for TCR beta sequencing. The Qiagen DNeasy Blood Extraction Kit was used to extract genomic DNA from the blood cell samples. V is pruned by 5 bases and J by 8 bases, leaving 15 bases of the junction without a gene match. From the germline V gene (reference sequence), CDR1 is SGHKS and CDR2 is YYEKEE. Its CDR3 holds 15 amino acids, cysteine through phenylalanine. The read is trimmed to its CDR3 DNA, 45 bases read in frame from base 1. Worth noting for this clone: The specificity of this receptor is unknown. The sample holds no much larger clone one base away, and base qualities are not on file.

What was sequenced was PBMCs. The chain uses TRBV5-5 and TRBJ1-2; 7 bases in the middle match TRBD1. This TCR was recovered from a man in his forties or fifties in good health and CMV-seropositive. The CDR3 loop reads CASRQTGTSARGYTF. Read as DNA, the sequence is TGTGCCAGCAGGCAGACAGGGACCTCCGCGCGGGGCTACACCTTC.